A selection of T cell receptor beta chains follows, all from one sample in a study of blood T cell repertoires in COVID-19. Clones were sequenced by immunoSEQ multiplex PCR, and TCRdb holds only the in-frame ones, with some missing. The sample has around 130,000 clones, around nine tenths seen once. Sequenced sample: peripheral blood. The receptors here all came from a woman in her 50s with acute or convalescent COVID-19. Both conserved end residues are trimmed from each CDR3. Each record gives: V gene, J gene, CDR3 protein.

>TRBV24-1|TRBJ1-1
ATSENSGSEAF
>TRBV6-5|TRBJ1-2
ASSYSMSVVNYGYT
>TRBV27|TRBJ2-6
ASRLAGTGARGANVLT
>TRBV29-1|TRBJ2-1
SVFSGQADRRYNEQF
>TRBV30|TRBJ1-1
AWTYRGWDTEAF
>TRBV5-4|TRBJ2-5
ASSSGQGGPQETQY
>TRBV19|TRBJ2-2
ATSGYRGRDTGELF
>TRBV30|TRBJ2-7
AWGRSEQY
>TRBV24-1|TRBJ1-5
ATSDPRQGSNQPQH
>TRBV9|TRBJ2-1
ASSPLSGLAAFGEQF
>TRBV7-8|TRBJ2-3
AINLVAGVSTDTQY
>TRBV2|TRBJ1-3
ASSEGEKPGNTIY
>TRBV6-1|TRBJ2-3
ASSDRGDTQY
>TRBV24-1|TRBJ2-1
ATSGERNNEQF
>TRBV27|TRBJ2-7
ASSSTGTSYEQY
>TRBV19|TRBJ2-1
ASSILGNEQF
>TRBV18|TRBJ1-2
ASSPRTGWDGYT
>TRBV7-2|TRBJ1-5
ASSADGGDQPQH
>TRBV14|TRBJ2-3
ASSQGVLAGFNTQY
>TRBV12-3/TRBV12-4|TRBJ2-5
ASTRGQGETQY
>TRBV7-9|TRBJ2-7
ASSKQGTGRFEQY
>TRBV19|TRBJ2-7
ASTQTGRKDEQY
>TRBV5-1|TRBJ2-3
ASSLEAGGPDTQY
>TRBV15|TRBJ1-3
ATSTGQGVVDTIY
>TRBV4-3|TRBJ1-4
ASSQRGSGTSEKLF
>TRBV7-2|TRBJ1-2
ASSDRGTIYGYT
>TRBV9|TRBJ1-2
ASSVVEGYGYT
>TRBV11-2|TRBJ1-3
ASSLAGQLSGNTIY
>TRBV28|TRBJ1-6
ASSSPTGSNSPLH
>TRBV2|TRBJ2-7
ASGRDRDYEQY
>TRBV9|TRBJ2-3
ASSVLGGGAGTDTQY
>TRBV19|TRBJ2-7
ASSPSRTASYEQY
>TRBV6-2/TRBV6-3|TRBJ2-5
ASSTRDRQETQY
>TRBV7-9|TRBJ2-3
ASSSLGGVTDTQY
>TRBV19|TRBJ1-6
ASSSSGSAAWSLH
>TRBV27|TRBJ1-2
ASRLRPDAGYT
>TRBV13|TRBJ2-4
ASSLGPIGTGKNIQY